A selection of T cell receptor beta chains follows, all from one sample in a study of shared clonotypes between healthy human individuals. TCRdb's copy holds only in-frame clones and misses some; the assay was immunoSEQ multiplex PCR. The data hold hundreds of thousands of clones, with 96% observed a single time. The sequenced sample consisted of naive CD8+ T cells sorted from blood. These receptors all come from a woman aged 25 to 45 in good health. The CDR3 runs from the conserved cysteine through the conserved F or W. D genes are given only for firm matches.

v_call: TRBV2; d_call: .; j_call: TRBJ1-1; cdr3_aa: CASSEEPGEGWSTTEAFF; cdr3_nt: TGTGCCAGCAGTGAAGAGCCAGGCGAGGGTTGGTCGACCACTGAAGCTTTCTTT
v_call: TRBV30; d_call: .; j_call: TRBJ1-4; cdr3_aa: CAWSVREGIFEKLFF; cdr3_nt: TGTGCCTGGAGTGTACGGGAGGGGATTTTTGAAAAACTGTTTTTT
v_call: TRBV28; d_call: TRBD1; j_call: TRBJ1-1; cdr3_aa: CASSVPQGAGTEAFF; cdr3_nt: TGTGCCAGCAGTGTCCCACAGGGGGCCGGCACTGAAGCTTTCTTT
v_call: TRBV6-1; d_call: .; j_call: TRBJ2-7; cdr3_aa: CASSDSPYEQYF; cdr3_nt: TGTGCCAGCAGTGACAGCCCCTACGAGCAGTACTTC
v_call: TRBV6-1; d_call: .; j_call: TRBJ2-2; cdr3_aa: CASSEDFANTGELFF; cdr3_nt: TGTGCCAGCAGTGAAGACTTCGCGAACACCGGGGAGCTGTTTTTT
v_call: TRBV19; d_call: .; j_call: TRBJ2-2; cdr3_aa: CASSGSNTGELFF; cdr3_nt: TGTGCCAGTAGTGGCTCAAACACCGGGGAGCTGTTTTTT
v_call: TRBV5-4; d_call: .; j_call: TRBJ1-1; cdr3_aa: CASSLGGNTEAFF; cdr3_nt: TGTGCCAGCAGCTTGGGCGGGAACACTGAAGCTTTCTTT
v_call: TRBV19; d_call: TRBD1; j_call: TRBJ2-4; cdr3_aa: CASKPEGGNIQYF; cdr3_nt: TGTGCCAGTAAACCTGAAGGGGGCAACATTCAGTACTTC
v_call: TRBV4-1; d_call: .; j_call: TRBJ2-1; cdr3_aa: CASSHSGNEQFF; cdr3_nt: TGCGCCAGCAGCCATAGCGGCAATGAGCAGTTCTTC
v_call: TRBV2; d_call: .; j_call: TRBJ2-1; cdr3_aa: CASSEPQGLWKYNEQFF; cdr3_nt: TGTGCCAGCAGTGAACCACAGGGCCTGTGGAAGTACAATGAGCAGTTCTTC
v_call: TRBV6-1; d_call: .; j_call: TRBJ2-7; cdr3_aa: CASSAPGRASYEQYF; cdr3_nt: TGTGCCAGCAGTGCCCCGGGACGGGCCTCCTACGAGCAGTACTTC
v_call: TRBV9; d_call: .; j_call: TRBJ2-1; cdr3_aa: CASRKTVTDNEQFF; cdr3_nt: TGTGCCAGCAGAAAGACGGTGACCGACAATGAGCAGTTCTTC
v_call: TRBV6-5; d_call: .; j_call: TRBJ2-7; cdr3_aa: CASSYGGRGLEQYF; cdr3_nt: TGTGCCAGCAGTTACGGGGGTCGGGGACTCGAGCAGTACTTC
v_call: TRBV28; d_call: .; j_call: TRBJ2-5; cdr3_aa: CASSRGTQYF; cdr3_nt: TGTGCCAGCAGTCGCGGGACCCAGTACTTC
v_call: TRBV6-5; d_call: TRBD2; j_call: TRBJ2-3; cdr3_aa: CASRMGGEGPDTQYF; cdr3_nt: TGTGCCAGCAGGATGGGAGGGGAGGGCCCAGATACGCAGTATTTT
v_call: TRBV6-5; d_call: TRBD2; j_call: TRBJ2-2; cdr3_aa: CASRPGLGLGELFF; cdr3_nt: TGTGCCAGCAGACCGGGACTAGGGCTCGGGGAGCTGTTTTTT
v_call: TRBV7-9; d_call: .; j_call: TRBJ2-7; cdr3_aa: CASSRESSYEQYF; cdr3_nt: TGTGCCAGCTCCCGGGAAAGCTCCTACGAGCAGTACTTC
v_call: TRBV27; d_call: TRBD1; j_call: TRBJ1-2; cdr3_aa: CASSLGTGGGYGYTF; cdr3_nt: TGTGCCAGCAGTTTAGGGACAGGGGGTGGCTATGGCTACACCTTC
v_call: TRBV6-5; d_call: .; j_call: TRBJ2-7; cdr3_aa: CASSYFPGAEQYF; cdr3_nt: TGTGCCAGCAGCTACTTTCCGGGGGCCGAGCAGTACTTC
v_call: TRBV5-1; d_call: .; j_call: TRBJ1-4; cdr3_aa: CASSSGMTATNEKLFF; cdr3_nt: TGCGCCAGCAGCTCTGGAATGACAGCAACTAATGAAAAACTGTTTTTT
v_call: TRBV2; d_call: TRBD2; j_call: TRBJ2-3; cdr3_aa: CASSDSGRGTDTQYF; cdr3_nt: TGTGCCAGCAGCGATAGCGGGAGGGGCACAGATACGCAGTATTTT
v_call: TRBV9; d_call: .; j_call: TRBJ2-7; cdr3_aa: CASSPPDRAYEQYF; cdr3_nt: TGTGCCAGCAGCCCTCCGGACCGGGCCTACGAGCAGTACTTC
v_call: TRBV5-1; d_call: TRBD1; j_call: TRBJ1-1; cdr3_aa: CASSPPGGAPEAFF; cdr3_nt: TGCGCCAGCAGCCCCCCAGGGGGGGCCCCCGAAGCTTTCTTT
v_call: TRBV19; d_call: TRBD1; j_call: TRBJ1-5; cdr3_aa: CASSVRDRNQPQHF; cdr3_nt: TGTGCCAGTAGTGTCCGGGACAGAAATCAGCCCCAGCATTTT
v_call: TRBV28; d_call: .; j_call: TRBJ2-5; cdr3_aa: CASRPDPWRETQYF; cdr3_nt: TGTGCCAGCAGGCCGGACCCGTGGAGGGAGACCCAGTACTTC
v_call: TRBV29-1; d_call: TRBD2; j_call: TRBJ2-1; cdr3_aa: CSVEEEGLAVWSSYNEQFF; cdr3_nt: TGCAGCGTTGAAGAAGAGGGACTAGCGGTTTGGAGCTCCTACAATGAGCAGTTCTTC
v_call: TRBV28; d_call: TRBD2; j_call: TRBJ2-7; cdr3_aa: CASSLTGEGDEQYF; cdr3_nt: TGTGCCAGCAGCCTCACGGGGGAGGGCGACGAGCAGTACTTC
v_call: TRBV27; d_call: .; j_call: TRBJ2-7; cdr3_aa: CASAIGLGAYEQYF; cdr3_nt: TGTGCCAGCGCGATCGGTTTGGGCGCCTACGAGCAGTACTTC
v_call: TRBV10-2; d_call: .; j_call: TRBJ1-1; cdr3_aa: CASRGLNTEAFF; cdr3_nt: TGCGCCAGCAGAGGGTTGAACACTGAAGCTTTCTTT
v_call: TRBV9; d_call: .; j_call: TRBJ1-5; cdr3_aa: CASSATGTNQPQHF; cdr3_nt: TGTGCCAGCAGCGCAACTGGTACCAATCAGCCCCAGCATTTT
v_call: TRBV7-9; d_call: .; j_call: TRBJ2-5; cdr3_aa: CASSFDSTTAQETQYF; cdr3_nt: TGTGCCAGCAGCTTCGACTCTACCACCGCCCAGGAGACCCAGTACTTC
v_call: TRBV23-1; d_call: .; j_call: TRBJ2-7; cdr3_aa: CASSLGDRVNNYEQYF; cdr3_nt: TGCGCCAGCAGTCTGGGAGACAGAGTTAATAACTACGAGCAGTACTTC
v_call: TRBV28; d_call: TRBD1; j_call: TRBJ1-5; cdr3_aa: CASVQGASNQPQHF; cdr3_nt: TGTGCCAGCGTCCAGGGGGCTAGCAATCAGCCCCAGCATTTT
v_call: TRBV10-3; d_call: .; j_call: TRBJ1-2; cdr3_aa: CAISEFDRDRTSGYTF; cdr3_nt: TGTGCCATCAGTGAATTTGACCGGGACCGAACGTCTGGCTACACCTTC
v_call: TRBV28; d_call: .; j_call: TRBJ2-5; cdr3_aa: CASSPGVWETQYF; cdr3_nt: TGTGCCAGCAGCCCAGGGGTTTGGGAGACCCAGTACTTC
v_call: TRBV29-1; d_call: TRBD1; j_call: TRBJ2-7; cdr3_aa: CSVPGTGGTSYEQYF; cdr3_nt: TGCAGCGTACCAGGGACAGGGGGGACCTCCTACGAGCAGTACTTC
v_call: TRBV29-1; d_call: .; j_call: TRBJ2-7; cdr3_aa: CSVGGVSSYEQYF; cdr3_nt: TGCAGCGTTGGAGGGGTGAGCTCCTACGAGCAGTACTTC
v_call: TRBV5-6; d_call: .; j_call: TRBJ1-1; cdr3_aa: CASSLRGGQHTEAFF; cdr3_nt: TGTGCCAGCAGCTTGCGGGGGGGCCAGCACACTGAAGCTTTCTTT
v_call: TRBV7-3; d_call: TRBD1; j_call: TRBJ2-2; cdr3_aa: CASSLSGQTYDGELFF; cdr3_nt: TGTGCCAGCAGCTTATCGGGACAGACTTATGACGGGGAGCTGTTTTTT